The clone carrying this T cell receptor (beta chain) was counted between two and nine times. Time point indicated: patch test 1, 2 weeks after DPC sensitization. Treatment denoted: therapeutic diphenylcyclopropenone sensitization with weekly scalp DPC. The sample is drawn from a study of human T cells and chemical hapten exposure. The overall study: A patient group, mainly female, showed alopecia areata, totalis or universalis.

Authors' methods: Samples had a median of 95,638 TCRs, ranging roughly 20,000 to 750,000. TCRdb redid the calling of the RACE reads with MiXCR, one entry per CDR3 protein. For this entry, the V and J calls and clone size follow TCRdb and not the study's own pipeline. The sample shows about 120,000 distinct CDR3 sequences, 9% to 13% of them seen only once. The CDR3 extends over 15 amino acids. Trimming took off 5 bases at V and 3 bases at J, with 17 bases between the two ends. CDR1 SGHTA and CDR2 FQGNSA come from the germline V gene. The receptor was derived from a woman aged 45-59 years with alopecia areata. Some clones in this sample may be carry-over from other donors' samples. The sample was whole blood, taken in connection with sensitization to the hapten diphenylcyclopropenone (DPC). The chain combines TRBV7-2 with TRBJ2-7, with a tentative D call TRBD2 (6 bases). CDR3 amino acids: CASSGGGRDRYEQYF. Here the CDR3 DNA reads TGTGCCAGCAGCGGGGGAGGCAGGGACCGCTACGAGCAGTACTTC.